This TCR beta chain was recorded in a study of cytomegalovirus exposure and HLA in healthy donors. The wider study: It was reported in a later analysis that the 95 to 150 validation repertoires used the same platform as the approximately 670 first-cohort repertoires.

Findings and caveats of the study: Rare TCR sequences dominated, though some public TCRs recurred in many donors. Altogether, about 160 TCR beta chains were recorded as cytomegalovirus-associated.

The donors were part of the validation cohort of 120 subjects. That cohort was separate from the first cohort, which comprised under 750 subjects. For this clone: Its antigen is not identified.

TCRdb's table, derived via immunoSEQ multiplex PCR, lists solely in-frame clones and lacks some. The sample carries about 120,000 clones, roughly nine tenths recorded once. From germline, CDR1 is MNHNS and CDR2 SASEGT. Unmatched junction bases numbered 6, after V lost 2 bases and J lost 4 bases. The CDR3 loop spans 15 amino acids. The chain recombines TRBV6-1 with TRBJ1-2; 8 bases agree with TRBD1. Specimen: PBMCs. This TCR was recovered from a woman between 18 and 30 years old in good health and CMV-seronegative. The CDR3 is CASSEQGARGYGYTF. The CDR3 DNA reads as TGTGCCAGCAGTGAACAGGGGGCGCGGGGCTATGGCTACACCTTC.